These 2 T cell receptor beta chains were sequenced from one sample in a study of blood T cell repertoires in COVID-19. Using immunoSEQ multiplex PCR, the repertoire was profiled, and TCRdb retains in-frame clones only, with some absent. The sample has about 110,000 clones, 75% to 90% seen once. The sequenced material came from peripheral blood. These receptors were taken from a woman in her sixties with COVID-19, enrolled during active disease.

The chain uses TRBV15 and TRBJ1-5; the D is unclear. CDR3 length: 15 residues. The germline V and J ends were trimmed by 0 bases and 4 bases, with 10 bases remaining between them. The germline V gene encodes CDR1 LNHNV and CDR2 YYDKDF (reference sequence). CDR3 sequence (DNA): TGTGCCACCAGCAGAGATGAGGCGGGAAATCAGCCCCAGCATTTT. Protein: CATSRDEAGNQPQHF.

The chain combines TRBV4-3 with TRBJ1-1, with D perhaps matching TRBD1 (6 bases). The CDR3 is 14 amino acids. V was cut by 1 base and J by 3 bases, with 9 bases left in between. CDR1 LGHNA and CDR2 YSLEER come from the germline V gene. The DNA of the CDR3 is TGCGCCAGCAGCCAAGGATCAGGGGACACTGAAGCTTTCTTT. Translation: CASSQGSGDTEAFF.